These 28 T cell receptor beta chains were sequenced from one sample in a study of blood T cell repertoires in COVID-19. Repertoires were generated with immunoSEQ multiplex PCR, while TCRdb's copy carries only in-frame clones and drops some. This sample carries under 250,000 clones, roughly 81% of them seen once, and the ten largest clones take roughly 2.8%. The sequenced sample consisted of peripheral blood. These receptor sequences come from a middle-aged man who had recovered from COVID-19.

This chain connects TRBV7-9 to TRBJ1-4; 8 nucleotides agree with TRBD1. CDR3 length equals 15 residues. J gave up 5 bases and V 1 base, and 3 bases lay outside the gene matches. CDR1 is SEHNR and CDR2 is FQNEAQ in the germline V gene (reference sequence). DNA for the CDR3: TGTGCCAGCAGCTTAGGGACAGGGATAAATGAAAAACTGTTTTTT. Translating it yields CASSLGTGINEKLFF.

The CDR3 region has the DNA TGTGCCAGCAGCTTTGTAGCGGGAGAAGATACGCAGTATTTT. Its translation: CASSFVAGEDTQYF. The chain employs TRBV7-2 and TRBJ2-3; TRBD2 matches at 9 bases. The ends lost 3 bases at V and 5 bases at J; junction bases unmatched: 3. CDR1 and CDR2 (germline): SGHTA, FQGNSA. CDR3 size: 14 residues.

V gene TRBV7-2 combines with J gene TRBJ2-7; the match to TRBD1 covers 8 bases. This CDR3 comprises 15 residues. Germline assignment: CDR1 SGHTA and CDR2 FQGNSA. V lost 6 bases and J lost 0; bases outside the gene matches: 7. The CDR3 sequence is CASRFTGGRSYEQYF. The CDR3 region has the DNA TGTGCCAGCAGGTTTACAGGGGGGCGCTCCTACGAGCAGTACTTC.

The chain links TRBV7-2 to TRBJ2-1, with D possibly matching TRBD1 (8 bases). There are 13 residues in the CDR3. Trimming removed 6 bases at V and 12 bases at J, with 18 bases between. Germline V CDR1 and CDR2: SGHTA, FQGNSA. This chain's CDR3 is CASRPKQGGVQFF. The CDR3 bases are TGTGCCAGCAGGCCGAAACAGGGGGGGGTGCAGTTCTTC.

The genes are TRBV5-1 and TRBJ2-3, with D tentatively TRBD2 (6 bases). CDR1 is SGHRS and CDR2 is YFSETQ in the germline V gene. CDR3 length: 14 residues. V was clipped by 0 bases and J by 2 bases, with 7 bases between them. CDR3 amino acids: CASSLVAATDTQYF. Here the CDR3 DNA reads TGCGCCAGCAGCTTGGTAGCGGCCACAGATACGCAGTATTTT.

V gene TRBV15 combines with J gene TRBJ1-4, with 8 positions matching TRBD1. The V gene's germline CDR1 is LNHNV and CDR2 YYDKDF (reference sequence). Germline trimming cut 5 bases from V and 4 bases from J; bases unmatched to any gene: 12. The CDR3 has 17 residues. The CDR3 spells CATSPRTGRASNEKLFF. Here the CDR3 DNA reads TGTGCCACCAGCCCCCGGACAGGGAGGGCCAGTAATGAAAAACTGTTTTTT.

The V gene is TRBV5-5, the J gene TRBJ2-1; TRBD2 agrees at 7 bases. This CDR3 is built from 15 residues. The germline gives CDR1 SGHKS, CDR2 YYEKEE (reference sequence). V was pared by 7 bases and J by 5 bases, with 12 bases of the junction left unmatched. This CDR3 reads CASGALGLPDNEQFF. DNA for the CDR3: TGTGCCAGCGGAGCGCTGGGACTACCAGACAATGAGCAGTTCTTC.

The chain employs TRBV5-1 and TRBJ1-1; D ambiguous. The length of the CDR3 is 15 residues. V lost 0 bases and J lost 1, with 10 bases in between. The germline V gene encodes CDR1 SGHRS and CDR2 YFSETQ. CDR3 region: CASSLGPGTNTEAFF. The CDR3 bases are TGCGCCAGCAGCTTGGGGCCGGGTACGAACACTGAAGCTTTCTTT.

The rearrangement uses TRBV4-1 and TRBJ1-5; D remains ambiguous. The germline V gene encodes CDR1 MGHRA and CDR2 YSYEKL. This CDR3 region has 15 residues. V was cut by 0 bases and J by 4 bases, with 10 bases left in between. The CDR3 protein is CASSQDELGNQPQHF. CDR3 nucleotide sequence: TGCGCCAGCAGCCAAGATGAACTCGGGAATCAGCCCCAGCATTTT.

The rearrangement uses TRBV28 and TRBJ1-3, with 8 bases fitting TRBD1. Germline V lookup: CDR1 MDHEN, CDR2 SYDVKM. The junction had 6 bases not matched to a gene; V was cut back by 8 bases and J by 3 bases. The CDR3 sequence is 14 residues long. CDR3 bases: TGTGCCAGCGGAGACAGGGGAGGTGGAAACACCATATATTTT. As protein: CASGDRGGGNTIYF.

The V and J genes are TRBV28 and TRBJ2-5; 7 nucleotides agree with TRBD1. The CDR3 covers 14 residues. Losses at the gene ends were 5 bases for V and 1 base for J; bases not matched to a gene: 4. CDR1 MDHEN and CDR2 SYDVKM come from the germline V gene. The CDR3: CASSTRQGQETQYF. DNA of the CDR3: TGTGCCAGCAGTACCCGACAGGGCCAAGAGACCCAGTACTTC. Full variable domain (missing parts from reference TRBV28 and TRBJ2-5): DVKVTQSSRYLVKRTGEKVFLECVQDMDHENMFWYRQDPGLGLRLIYFSYDVKMKEKGDIPEGYSVSREKKERFSLILESASTNQTSMYLCASSTRQGQETQYFGPGTRLLVL.

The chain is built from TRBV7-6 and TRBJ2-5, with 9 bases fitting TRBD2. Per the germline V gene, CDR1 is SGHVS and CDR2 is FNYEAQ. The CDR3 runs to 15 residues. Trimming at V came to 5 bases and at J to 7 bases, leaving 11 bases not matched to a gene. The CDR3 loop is CASSPRREGLGTQYF. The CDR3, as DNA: TGTGCCAGCAGCCCGAGGCGGGAGGGTTTGGGGACCCAGTACTTC.

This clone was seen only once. CDR3 sequence: CASSPNGQGAKLFF. The CDR3 DNA reads TGTGCCAGCTCACCAAACGGACAGGGGGCAAAACTGTTTTTT. The rearrangement joins TRBV18 to TRBJ1-4; 11 bases map to TRBD1. Germline V CDR1 and CDR2: KGHSH, LQKENI. CDR3 length equals 14 residues. The V gene end was trimmed by 2 bases and the J gene end by 10 bases; junction bases not matched to a gene: 3.

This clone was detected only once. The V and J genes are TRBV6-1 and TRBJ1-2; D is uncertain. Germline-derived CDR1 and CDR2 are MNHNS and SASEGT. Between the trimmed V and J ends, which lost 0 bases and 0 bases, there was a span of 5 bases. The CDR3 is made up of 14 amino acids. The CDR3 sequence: CASSEAPANYGYTF. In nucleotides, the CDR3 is TGTGCCAGCAGTGAAGCACCAGCTAACTATGGCTACACCTTC.

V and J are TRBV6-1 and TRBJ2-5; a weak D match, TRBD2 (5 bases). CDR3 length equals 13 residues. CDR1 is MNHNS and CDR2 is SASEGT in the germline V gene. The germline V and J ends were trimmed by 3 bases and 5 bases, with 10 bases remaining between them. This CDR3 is CASSEVGEETQYF. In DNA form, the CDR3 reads TGTGCCAGCAGTGAGGTGGGAGAGGAGACCCAGTACTTC.

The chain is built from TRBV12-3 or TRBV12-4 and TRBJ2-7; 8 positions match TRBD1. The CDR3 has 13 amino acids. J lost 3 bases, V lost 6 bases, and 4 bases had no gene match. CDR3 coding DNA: TGTGCCAGCAGACAGGGGGACCTCTACGAGCAGTACTTC. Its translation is CASRQGDLYEQYF.

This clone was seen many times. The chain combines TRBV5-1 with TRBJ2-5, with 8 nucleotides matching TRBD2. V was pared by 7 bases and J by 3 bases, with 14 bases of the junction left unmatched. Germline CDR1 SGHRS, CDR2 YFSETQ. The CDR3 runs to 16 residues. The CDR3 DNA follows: TGCGCCAGCGCCAGGGTCGGTGCGGGAGGCAAAGAGACCCAGTACTTC. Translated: CASARVGAGGKETQYF.

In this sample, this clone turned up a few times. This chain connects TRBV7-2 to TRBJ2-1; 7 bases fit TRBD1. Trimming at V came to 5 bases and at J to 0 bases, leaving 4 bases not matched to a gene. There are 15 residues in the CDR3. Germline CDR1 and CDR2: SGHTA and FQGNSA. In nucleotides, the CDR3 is TGTGCCAGCAGCCCTGACAGGGCCTCCTACAATGAGCAGTTCTTC. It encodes CASSPDRASYNEQFF.

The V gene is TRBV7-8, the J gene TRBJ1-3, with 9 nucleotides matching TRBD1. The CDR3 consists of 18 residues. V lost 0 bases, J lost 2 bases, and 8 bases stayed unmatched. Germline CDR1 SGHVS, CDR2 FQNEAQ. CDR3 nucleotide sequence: TGTGCCAGCAGCTTAGCGCTACCAACAGGGGGCGCTGGAAACACCATATATTTT. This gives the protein CASSLALPTGGAGNTIYF.

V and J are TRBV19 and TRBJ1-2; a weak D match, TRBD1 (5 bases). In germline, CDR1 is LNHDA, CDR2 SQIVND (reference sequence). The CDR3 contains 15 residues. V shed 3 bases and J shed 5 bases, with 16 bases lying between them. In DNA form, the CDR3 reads TGTGCCAGTAGTATCGCCGCAGGGTTAGGATATGGCTACACCTTC. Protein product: CASSIAAGLGYGYTF.

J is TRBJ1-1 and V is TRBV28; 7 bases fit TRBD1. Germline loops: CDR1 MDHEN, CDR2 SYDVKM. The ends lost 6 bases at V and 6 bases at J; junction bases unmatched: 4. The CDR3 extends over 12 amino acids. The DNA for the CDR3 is TGTGCCAGCAGGACAGGGTGGGCTGAAGCTTTCTTT. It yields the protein CASRTGWAEAFF.

The CDR3 DNA sequence: TGTGCCAGCAGCCAAAACAGGGGGCCGAACTATGGCTACACCTTC. Translation: CASSQNRGPNYGYTF. J is TRBJ1-2 and V is TRBV4-2; 9 nucleotides match TRBD1. Germline V lookup: CDR1 LGHNA, CDR2 YNFKEQ. Trimming at V came to 2 bases and at J to 2 bases, leaving 3 bases not matched to a gene. The CDR3 runs 15 residues.

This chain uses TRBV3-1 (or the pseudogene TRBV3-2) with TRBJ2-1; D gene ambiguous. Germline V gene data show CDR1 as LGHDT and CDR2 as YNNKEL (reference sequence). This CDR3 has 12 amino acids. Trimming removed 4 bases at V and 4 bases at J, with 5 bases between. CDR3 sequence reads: CASSRGYNEQFF. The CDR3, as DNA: TGTGCCAGCAGCCGCGGTTACAATGAGCAGTTCTTC.

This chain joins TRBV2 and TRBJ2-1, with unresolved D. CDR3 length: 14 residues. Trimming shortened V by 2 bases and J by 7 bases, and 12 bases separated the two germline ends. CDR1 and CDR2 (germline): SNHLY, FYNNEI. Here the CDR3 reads CASSESEQPNEQFF. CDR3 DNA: TGTGCCAGCAGTGAATCGGAGCAACCAAATGAGCAGTTCTTC.

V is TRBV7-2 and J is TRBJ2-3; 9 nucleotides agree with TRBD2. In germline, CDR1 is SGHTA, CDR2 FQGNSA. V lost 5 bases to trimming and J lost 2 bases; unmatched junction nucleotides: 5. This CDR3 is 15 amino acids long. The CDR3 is CASSATSGTTDTQYF. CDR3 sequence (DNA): TGTGCCAGCAGCGCGACTAGCGGAACCACAGATACGCAGTATTTT.

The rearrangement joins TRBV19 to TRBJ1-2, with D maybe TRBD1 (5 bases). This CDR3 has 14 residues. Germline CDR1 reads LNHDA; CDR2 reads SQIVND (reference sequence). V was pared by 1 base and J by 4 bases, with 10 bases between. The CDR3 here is CASSIGGGTYGYTF. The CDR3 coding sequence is TGTGCCAGTAGTATAGGAGGAGGGACCTATGGCTACACCTTC.

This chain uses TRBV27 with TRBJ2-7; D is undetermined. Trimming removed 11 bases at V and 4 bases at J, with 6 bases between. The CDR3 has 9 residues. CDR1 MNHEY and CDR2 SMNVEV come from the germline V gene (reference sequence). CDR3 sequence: CARQYEQYF. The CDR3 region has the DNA TGTGCCCGACAATACGAGCAGTACTTC.

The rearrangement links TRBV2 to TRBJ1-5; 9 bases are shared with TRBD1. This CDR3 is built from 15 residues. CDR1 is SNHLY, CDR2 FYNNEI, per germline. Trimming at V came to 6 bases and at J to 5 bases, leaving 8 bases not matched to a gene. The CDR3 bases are TGTGCCAGCAGCCCGGACAGGGGCATGTATCAGCCCCAGCATTTT. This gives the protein CASSPDRGMYQPQHF. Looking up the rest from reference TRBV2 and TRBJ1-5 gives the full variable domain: EPEVTQTPSHQVTQMGQEVILRCVPISNHLYFYWYRQILGQKVEFLVSFYNNEISEKSEIFDDQFSVERPDGSNFTLKIRSTKLEDSAMYFCASSPDRGMYQPQHFGDGTRLSIL.